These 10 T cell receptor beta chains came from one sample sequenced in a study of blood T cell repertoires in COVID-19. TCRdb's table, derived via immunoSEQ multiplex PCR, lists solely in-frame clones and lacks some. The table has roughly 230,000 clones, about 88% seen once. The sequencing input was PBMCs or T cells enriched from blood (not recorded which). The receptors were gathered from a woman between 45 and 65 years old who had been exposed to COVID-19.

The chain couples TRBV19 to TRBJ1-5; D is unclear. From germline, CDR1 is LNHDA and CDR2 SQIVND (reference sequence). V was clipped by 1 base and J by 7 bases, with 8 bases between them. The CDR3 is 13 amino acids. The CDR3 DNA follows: TGTGCCAGTAGTATAGGAGGGCGGCAGCCCCAGCATTTT. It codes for CASSIGGRQPQHF.

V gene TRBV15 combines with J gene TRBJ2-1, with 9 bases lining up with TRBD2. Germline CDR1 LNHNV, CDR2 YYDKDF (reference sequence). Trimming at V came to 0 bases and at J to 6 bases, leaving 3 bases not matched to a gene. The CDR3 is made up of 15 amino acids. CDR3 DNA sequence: TGTGCCACCAGCAGAGATAGGGGACTAGCCAATGAGCAGTTCTTC. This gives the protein CATSRDRGLANEQFF. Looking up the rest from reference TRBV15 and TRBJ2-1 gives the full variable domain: DAMVIQNPRYQVTQFGKPVTLSCSQTLNHNVMYWYQQKSSQAPKLLFHYYDKDFNNEADTPDNFQSRRPNTSFCFLDIRSPGLGDTAMYLCATSRDRGLANEQFFGPGTRLTVL.

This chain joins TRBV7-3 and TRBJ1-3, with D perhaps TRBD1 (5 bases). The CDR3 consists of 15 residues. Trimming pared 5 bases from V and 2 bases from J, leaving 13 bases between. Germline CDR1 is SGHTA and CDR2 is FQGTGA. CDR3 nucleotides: TGTGCCAGCAGCCCTCTTGGGGGGGCTGGAAACACCATATATTTT. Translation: CASSPLGGAGNTIYF.

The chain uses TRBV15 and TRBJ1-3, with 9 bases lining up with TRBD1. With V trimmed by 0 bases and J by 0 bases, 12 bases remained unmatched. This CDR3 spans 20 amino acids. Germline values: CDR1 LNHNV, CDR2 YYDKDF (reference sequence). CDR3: CATSRDRRTGVSLSGNTIYF. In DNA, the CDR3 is TGTGCCACCAGCAGAGATCGCCGGACAGGGGTGAGCCTCTCTGGAAACACCATATATTTT.

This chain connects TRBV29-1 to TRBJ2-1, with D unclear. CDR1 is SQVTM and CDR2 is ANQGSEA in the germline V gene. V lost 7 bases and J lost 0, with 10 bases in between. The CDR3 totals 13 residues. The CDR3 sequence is CSAGIGSYNEQFF. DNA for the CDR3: TGCAGCGCCGGTATCGGCTCCTACAATGAGCAGTTCTTC.

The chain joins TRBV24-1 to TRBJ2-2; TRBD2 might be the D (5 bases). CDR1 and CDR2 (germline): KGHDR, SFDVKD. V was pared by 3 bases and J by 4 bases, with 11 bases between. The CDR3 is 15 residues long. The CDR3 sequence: CATSDGGNPTGELFF. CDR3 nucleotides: TGTGCCACCAGTGATGGAGGCAATCCCACCGGGGAGCTGTTTTTT.

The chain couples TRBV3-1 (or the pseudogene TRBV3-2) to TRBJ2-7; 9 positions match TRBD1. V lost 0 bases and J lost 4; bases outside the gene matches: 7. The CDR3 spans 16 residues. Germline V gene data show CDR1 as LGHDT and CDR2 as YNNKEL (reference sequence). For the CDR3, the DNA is TGTGCCAGCAGCCAAGAATTGCTACAGGGGGCTTACGAGCAGTACTTC. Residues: CASSQELLQGAYEQYF.

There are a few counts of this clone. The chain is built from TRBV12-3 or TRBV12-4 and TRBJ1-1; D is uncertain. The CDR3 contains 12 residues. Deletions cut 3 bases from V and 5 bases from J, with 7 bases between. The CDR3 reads CASSFGRTEAFF. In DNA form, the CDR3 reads TGTGCCAGCAGTTTTGGGAGGACTGAAGCTTTCTTT.

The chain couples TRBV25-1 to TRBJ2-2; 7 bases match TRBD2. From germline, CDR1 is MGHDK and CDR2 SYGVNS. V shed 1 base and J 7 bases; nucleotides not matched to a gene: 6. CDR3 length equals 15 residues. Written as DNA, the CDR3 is TGTGCCAGCAGTGAATTGGGGGGGACGATCGGGGAGCTGTTTTTT. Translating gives CASSELGGTIGELFF.

The CDR3 protein is CASSELRGLMNTEAFF. The CDR3, as DNA: TGTGCCAGCAGTGAACTTCGGGGATTAATGAACACTGAAGCTTTCTTT. The chain employs TRBV2 and TRBJ1-1; D not certain. CDR1 is SNHLY and CDR2 is FYNNEI in the germline V gene. The length of the CDR3 is 16 residues. Between the trimmed V and J ends, which lost 2 bases and 0 bases, there was a span of 13 bases.